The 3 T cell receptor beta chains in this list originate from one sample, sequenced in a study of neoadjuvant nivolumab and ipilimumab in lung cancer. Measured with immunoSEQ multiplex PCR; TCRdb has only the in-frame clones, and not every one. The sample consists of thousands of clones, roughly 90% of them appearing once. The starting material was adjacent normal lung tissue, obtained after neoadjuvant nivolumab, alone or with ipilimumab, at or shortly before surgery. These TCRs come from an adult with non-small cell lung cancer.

The CDR3 spells CASSLVIGQGPEQYF. The CDR3 DNA sequence: TGCGCCAGCAGCTTGGTAATAGGACAGGGGCCCGAGCAGTACTTC. V is TRBV5-1 and J is TRBJ2-7; 9 bases map to TRBD1. Germline V lookup: CDR1 SGHRS, CDR2 YFSETQ. This CDR3 region has 15 residues. After removal of 0 bases from V and 6 bases from J, the junction contained 7 bases not matched to a gene.

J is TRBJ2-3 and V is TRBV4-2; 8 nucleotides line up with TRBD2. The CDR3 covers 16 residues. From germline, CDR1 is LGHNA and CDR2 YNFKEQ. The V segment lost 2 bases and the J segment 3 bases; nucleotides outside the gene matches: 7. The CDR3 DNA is TGTGCCAGCAGCCAACCAGCGGGAGTCTCTACAGATACGCAGTATTTT. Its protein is CASSQPAGVSTDTQYF.

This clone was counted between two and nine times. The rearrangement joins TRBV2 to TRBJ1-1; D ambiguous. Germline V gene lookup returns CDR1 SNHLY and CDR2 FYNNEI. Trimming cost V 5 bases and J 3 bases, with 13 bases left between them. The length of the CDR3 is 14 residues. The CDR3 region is CASSRRDWDTEAFF. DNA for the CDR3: TGTGCCAGCAGTCGACGGGATTGGGACACTGAAGCTTTCTTT. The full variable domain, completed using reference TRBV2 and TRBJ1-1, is EPEVTQTPSHQVTQMGQEVILRCVPISNHLYFYWYRQILGQKVEFLVSFYNNEISEKSEIFDDQFSVERPDGSNFTLKIRSTKLEDSAMYFCASSRRDWDTEAFFGQGTRLTVV.